This section outlines one TCR beta chain sequence together with its context. Its antigen is as yet unknown. These data are taken from a study of T cell responses to AZD1222 COVID-19 vaccine. Repertoires were generated with immunoSEQ multiplex PCR, while TCRdb's copy carries only in-frame clones and drops some. Of over 70,000 clones listed, around 85% were seen once; the top ten hold around 20%. The study, taken as a whole, reports: Spike-specific TCR breadth and depth went up after people got two AZD1222 doses.

V lost 4 bases and J 1 base, leaving 14 bases between the germline ends. The CDR3 length is 15 residues. The germline gives CDR1 SGHNT, CDR2 YYREEE (reference sequence). This clonotype originated in an adult in good health. Sequencing used peripheral blood, obtained on day 0 of AZD1222 vaccination. The genes are TRBV5-4 and TRBJ1-2; the D gene is possibly TRBD1 (5 bases). As DNA, the CDR3 is TGTGCCAGCAGCCTTCCTCGGGGGGGTAACTATGGCTACACCTTC. The encoded protein is CASSLPRGGNYGYTF.